This T cell receptor beta chain was found in a study of graft-versus-host responses after intestinal transplantation. Study at large: Isolated intestinal, liver-intestinal, or multivisceral transplants were what recipients had. After anti-thymocyte globulin induction, recipients took tacrolimus and steroids for approximately three years.

About this clone itself: Its antigen is not known.

Study-level results: The recipient marrow held GvH clones, and some of them showed up first in ileum or blood. Graft-donor T cell macrochimerism coincided with high graft-versus-host to host-versus-graft clonal ratios in allografts.

Trimming left V 0 bases short and J 7 bases short, with 13 bases between. Looked up from germline, CDR1 is GTSNPN and CDR2 is SVGIG (reference sequence). The CDR3 extends over 14 amino acids. Here immunoSEQ multiplex PCR was the method, and the copy in TCRdb shows in-frame clones only, minus some. Altogether fewer than 150,000 clones are present, 90% to 95% being singletons, with the ten largest covering roughly 0.17%. The input for sequencing was unstimulated CD4+ T cells sorted from spleen or lymph node cells, taken before intestinal transplant. This rearrangement joins TRBV30 to TRBJ2-1, with a tentative D call TRBD1 (5 bases). The origin of this receptor is a human donor who received an intestinal transplant. The CDR3 loop is CAWSVRGWVNEQFF. CDR3 bases: TGTGCCTGGAGTGTAAGGGGTTGGGTGAATGAGCAGTTCTTC.